The 14 T cell receptor beta chains in this list originate from one sample, sequenced in a study of Graves' ophthalmopathy and Graves' hyperthyroidism. Researchers took RNA transcripts and amplified TCR beta CDR3 regions from them. The workflow started with a first-round RT-PCR run with HTBI primers and then moved on to a second-round multiplex PCR. One entry per CDR3 protein, called by TCRdb with MiXCR from the multiplex PCR reads. Here the sample spans about 590,000 distinct CDR3 sequences, under 40% being singletons. The sequenced sample was peripheral blood or thyroid tissue (not recorded which). These receptors all come from an adult man with Graves' hyperthyroidism.

This clonotype has more than one count but fewer than ten. The V call is TRBV28, the J call TRBJ1-5; unclear D gene. V was pared by 7 bases and J by 3 bases, with 7 bases between. From germline, CDR1 is MDHEN and CDR2 SYDVKM. The CDR3 has 12 amino acids. CDR3 amino acids: CASTLINQPQHF. The CDR3 nucleotides are TGTGCCAGCACTCTTATCAATCAGCCCCAGCATTTT.

V and J are TRBV7-2 and TRBJ2-1; tentative D call: TRBD2 (6 bases). V was trimmed by 1 base and J by 4 bases, leaving 11 bases between them. This CDR3 is 15 amino acids long. The germline CDR1 and CDR2 sequences are SGHTA and FQGNSA. CDR3 nucleotides: TGTGCCAGCAGCTTAGTAGTAGCGGTTTACAATGAGCAGTTCTTC. Protein sequence: CASSLVVAVYNEQFF.

This clonotype was seen ten or more times. The V call is TRBV19, the J call TRBJ1-2; 12 bases line up with TRBD1. Looked up from germline, CDR1 is LNHDA and CDR2 is SQIVND (reference sequence). V shed 6 bases and J 5 bases; nucleotides not matched to a gene: 10. The CDR3 totals 16 residues. The CDR3: CASSKGQGAVAYGYTF. In nucleotides, the CDR3 is TGTGCCAGTAGCAAGGGACAGGGGGCAGTGGCGTATGGCTACACCTTC.

This clonotype was recorded many times. The chain uses TRBV20-1 and TRBJ2-7; 9 bases agree with TRBD1. CDR1 is DFQATT and CDR2 is SNEGSKA in the germline V gene (reference sequence). With V trimmed by 4 bases and J by 0 bases, 4 bases remained unmatched. The length of the CDR3 is 14 residues. CDR3: CSAMKGQGSYEQYF. The CDR3 DNA reads as TGCAGTGCTATGAAGGGACAGGGCTCCTACGAGCAGTACTTC.

There are a few counts of this clonotype. The genes are TRBV5-6 and TRBJ2-2, with 7 bases aligning to TRBD1. CDR3 length equals 18 residues. V gave up 4 bases and J gave up 0 bases; unmatched junction bases: 12. Germline loops: CDR1 SGHDT, CDR2 YYEEEE. CDR3 nucleotides: TGTGCCAGCAGCCCCGGGACAGCCGTGAGGTCGAACACCGGGGAGCTGTTTTTT. Translation: CASSPGTAVRSNTGELFF. Full variable domain (rest looked up from reference TRBV5-6 and TRBJ2-2): DAGVTQSPTHLIKTRGQQVTLRCSPKSGHDTVSWYQQALGQGPQFIFQYYEEEERQRGNFPDRFSGHQFPNYSSELNVNALLLGDSALYLCASSPGTAVRSNTGELFFGEGSRLTVL.

A note on this clonotype: Since no conserved phenylalanine or tryptophan closes the CDR3, a read error is the likely cause. The chain carries TRBV25-1 and TRBJ2-2, with D uncertain. V was trimmed by 5 bases and J by 7 bases, leaving 2 bases between them. The V gene's germline CDR1 is MGHDK and CDR2 SYGVNS. CDR3 length: 10 amino acids. CDR3 protein: CASSLGELFL. CDR3 sequence (DNA): TGTGCCAGCAGTCTCGGGGAGCTGTTTCTT.

This clonotype was detected a few times. Here the CDR3 reads CAWSVIAGPAAYEQYF. CDR3 bases: TGTGCCTGGAGTGTAATTGCGGGTCCTGCCGCCTACGAGCAGTACTTC. This rearrangement joins TRBV30 to TRBJ2-7; D perhaps matches TRBD2 (5 bases). CDR3 length: 16 amino acids. The germline V gene encodes CDR1 GTSNPN and CDR2 SVGIG (reference sequence). Trimming cost V 0 bases and J 2 bases, with 17 bases left between them.

Many counts were recorded for this clonotype. The V call is TRBV7-8, the J call TRBJ2-5; D unresolved. Trimming removed 1 base from V and 1 base from J, with 7 bases in between. The CDR3 contains 14 residues. The germline CDR1 and CDR2 sequences are SGHVS and FQNEAQ. CDR3 bases: TGTGCCAGCAGCTTAGGACGGACCCAAGAGACCCAGTACTTC. It specifies CASSLGRTQETQYF. The variable domain in full, completed from reference TRBV7-8 and TRBJ2-5, reads GAGVSQSPRYKVAKRGQDVALRCDPISGHVSLFWYQQALGQGPEFLTYFQNEAQLDKSGLPSDRFFAERPEGSVSTLKIQRTQQEDSAVYLCASSLGRTQETQYFGPGTRLLVL.

The gene calls are TRBV12-3 or TRBV12-4 and TRBJ2-2; D perhaps matches TRBD2 (6 bases). This CDR3 has 15 amino acids. V was pared by 6 bases and J by 5 bases, with 16 bases between. CDR3 loop: CASSDPPGVTGELFF. The CDR3 DNA reads as TGTGCCAGCAGCGACCCCCCGGGGGTGACCGGGGAGCTGTTTTTT.

V is TRBV25-1 and J is TRBJ2-1; 8 bases align to TRBD2. Germline loops: CDR1 MGHDK, CDR2 SYGVNS. The CDR3 contains 16 residues. V was clipped by 6 bases and J by 3 bases; unmatched bases: 10. CDR3 sequence reads: CASSTIRTSSYNEQFF. The CDR3 bases are TGTGCCAGCAGCACCATCAGGACTAGCAGCTACAATGAGCAGTTCTTC.

This clonotype was seen more than once but under ten times. CDR3 loop: CASSEAIEAFF. CDR3 DNA sequence: TGTGCCAGCAGTGAAGCTATTGAAGCTTTCTTT. The chain links TRBV6-1 to TRBJ1-1; D gene uncertain. Germline CDR1 is MNHNS and CDR2 is SASEGT. There are 11 residues in the CDR3. Trimming pared 0 bases from V and 7 bases from J, leaving 3 bases between.

This clonotype was detected ten times or more. The chain recombines TRBV11-1 with TRBJ2-7; 7 bases fit TRBD2. This CDR3 contains 16 residues. J gave up 5 bases and V 2 bases, and 12 bases lay outside the gene matches. Looked up from germline, CDR1 is SGHAT and CDR2 is FQDESV (reference sequence). CDR3 protein: CASSLRYGTNRDEQYF. CDR3 DNA: TGTGCCAGCAGCTTAAGGTACGGGACTAATCGAGACGAGCAGTACTTC.

In regard to this clonotype: This sequence may be a read error, since a much larger clone differs from it by one base. This chain connects TRBV5-4 to TRBJ1-1; 8 nucleotides align to TRBD1. The CDR3 totals 14 residues. The V gene's germline CDR1 is SGHNT and CDR2 YYREEE (reference sequence). The CDR3 loop reads CVSSEQGGSAEAFF. DNA for the CDR3: TGTGTCAGCAGCGAACAGGGGGGGAGCGCTGAAGCTTTCTTT.

Ten or more counts support this clonotype. The genes are TRBV5-1 and TRBJ2-7; D not resolved. The end of the DNA is better explained by TRBJ2-1, so the J call may be wrong. Germline V gene sequence: CDR1 SGHRS, CDR2 YFSETQ. CDR3 length: 11 residues. The CDR3 DNA follows: TGCGCCAGCAGCTTGCGGAATGAGCAGTTCTTC. Amino acids: CASSLRNEQFF.